This entry lists 26 T cell receptor beta chains sequenced from one sample in a study of Tregs in tolerant kidney transplant recipients. Clones were sequenced by immunoSEQ multiplex PCR, and TCRdb holds only the in-frame ones, with some missing. Of 46,000 or so clones detected, about 90% appear once; the ten largest clones hold about 0.71%. Sequenced sample: Tregs from blood. The receptor set was obtained from a human donor in good health.

The V gene is TRBV18, the J gene TRBJ2-5; D not certain. This CDR3 spans 13 amino acids. Looked up from germline, CDR1 is KGHSH and CDR2 is LQKENI. Trimming stripped 2 bases from V and 0 bases from J, with 4 bases between. The chain's CDR3 is CASSPIYQETQYF. The CDR3, as DNA: TGTGCCAGCTCACCAATATACCAAGAGACCCAGTACTTC. Full variable domain (missing parts from reference TRBV18 and TRBJ2-5): NAGVMQNPRHLVRRRGQEARLRCSPMKGHSHVYWYRQLPEEGLKFMVYLQKENIIDESGMPKERFSAEFPKEGPSILRIQQVVRGDSAAYFCASSPIYQETQYFGPGTRLLVL.

The rearrangement uses TRBV7-2 and TRBJ2-1; D is undetermined. The CDR3 is made up of 14 amino acids. The germline V gene has CDR1 SGHTA and CDR2 FQGNSA. V shed 1 base and J shed 7 bases, with 11 bases lying between them. CDR3 nucleotide sequence: TGTGCCAGCAGCTTAGAGCTAGTAGGAAATGAGCAGTTCTTC. This translates into CASSLELVGNEQFF.

To note about this clone: Other DNA sequences in this specimen translate into the identical CDR3. The V and J genes are TRBV5-1 and TRBJ2-1; D may match TRBD1 or TRBD2 (5 bases each). The V gene lost 4 bases and the J gene lost 0 bases, with 8 bases spanning the gap. The CDR3 sequence is 14 residues long. CDR1 is SGHRS and CDR2 is YFSETQ in the germline V gene. The CDR3 sequence: CASSRDGSYNEQFF. In nucleotides, the CDR3 is TGCGCCAGCAGCCGGGACGGCTCCTACAATGAGCAGTTCTTC.

A single count supports this clone. The genes are TRBV7-8 and TRBJ2-6, with TRBD2 matching over 11 bases. The CDR3 spans 18 residues. Trimming at V came to 1 base and at J to 4 bases, leaving 6 bases not matched to a gene. The germline gives CDR1 SGHVS, CDR2 FQNEAQ. CDR3 loop: CASSLVTSGSSGANVLTF. The DNA of the CDR3 is TGTGCCAGCAGCTTAGTAACTAGCGGGAGCTCCGGGGCCAACGTCCTGACTTTC.

The V and J genes are TRBV14 and TRBJ2-3; TRBD1 agrees at 7 bases. Per germline, CDR1 SGHDN and CDR2 FVKESK. The CDR3 loop spans 16 amino acids. Losses at the gene ends were 4 bases for V and 7 bases for J; bases not matched to a gene: 14. CDR3 region: CASSPRTGTVIYTQYF. The CDR3 DNA sequence: TGTGCCAGCAGCCCCAGGACGGGGACAGTTATATATACGCAGTATTTT.

The chain combines TRBV5-1 with TRBJ2-3; 7 bases fit TRBD1. Per the germline V gene, CDR1 is SGHRS and CDR2 is YFSETQ. The CDR3 is 14 residues long. The V and J ends lost 2 bases and 5 bases, in that order; junction bases with no gene match: 5. The chain's CDR3 is CASSFDRVGDTQYF. In DNA, the CDR3 is TGCGCCAGCAGCTTTGACAGGGTGGGAGATACGCAGTATTTT.

The V and J genes are TRBV5-1 and TRBJ2-5; possible D gene TRBD2, 5 bases. Germline V gene data show CDR1 as SGHRS and CDR2 as YFSETQ. The CDR3 has 13 residues. V was shortened by 2 bases and J by 5 bases, with 10 bases between the two germline ends. The CDR3 loop is CASSFSGEETQYF. The CDR3 DNA is TGCGCCAGCAGCTTCTCCGGGGAGGAGACCCAGTACTTC.

The chain carries TRBV6-5 and TRBJ1-5; D is unclear. This CDR3 contains 13 residues. Trimming left V 6 bases short and J 7 bases short, with 13 bases between. Per the germline V gene, CDR1 is MNHEY and CDR2 is SVGAGI. CDR3 region: CASRLDAYQPQHF. In DNA form, the CDR3 reads TGTGCCAGCAGGTTAGACGCGTACCAGCCCCAGCATTTT.

This CDR3 reads CASSQRTAKNIQYF. In DNA form, the CDR3 reads TGTGCCAGTAGCCAGCGGACGGCCAAAAACATTCAGTACTTC. The genes are TRBV19 and TRBJ2-4; a possible D gene is TRBD2 (5 bases). This CDR3 region has 14 residues. V was pared by 6 bases and J by 1 base, with 10 bases between. Germline V gene sequence: CDR1 LNHDA, CDR2 SQIVND (reference sequence). The full variable domain, completed using reference TRBV19 and TRBJ2-4, is DGGITQSPKYLFRKEGQNVTLSCEQNLNHDAMYWYRQDPGQGLRLIYYSQIVNDFQKGDIAEGYSVSREKKESFPLTVTSAQKNPTAFYLCASSQRTAKNIQYFGAGTRLSVL.

The chain carries TRBV29-1 and TRBJ1-1, with 8 bases fitting TRBD1. V was clipped by 3 bases and J by 3 bases; unmatched bases: 6. This CDR3 is built from 14 residues. Germline CDR1 SQVTM, CDR2 ANQGSEA. The CDR3 is CSVDRDRRYTEAFF. In DNA, the CDR3 is TGCAGCGTTGATCGGGACAGGAGGTACACTGAAGCTTTCTTT.

This clone was counted between two and nine times. CDR3 DNA: TGTGCCAGCAGGCAGGGGGCGGACGACGAGCAGTACTTC. Amino acid sequence: CASRQGADDEQYF. The V gene is TRBV5-4, the J gene TRBJ2-7, with 8 bases that match TRBD1. The CDR3 extends over 13 amino acids. The trim removed 5 bases at V and 5 bases at J, leaving 6 bases unmatched. Germline V lookup: CDR1 SGHNT, CDR2 YYREEE (reference sequence).

The chain uses TRBV10-1 and TRBJ2-5; D perhaps matches TRBD1 (5 bases). Germline V CDR1 and CDR2: WNHNN, SYGVQD (reference sequence). This CDR3 has 14 amino acids. V was trimmed by 4 bases and J by 4 bases, leaving 13 bases between them. The CDR3, as DNA: TGCGCCAGCAGTGTTCGGCAGGGTGGAGAGACCCAGTACTTC. It translates to CASSVRQGGETQYF.

The chain links TRBV11-1 to TRBJ2-5, with D possibly being TRBD1 or TRBD2 (5 bases each). V gave up 6 bases and J gave up 7 bases, with 15 bases separating them. Germline values: CDR1 SGHAT, CDR2 FQDESV (reference sequence). The CDR3 is 13 residues long. CDR3 sequence: CASRLGPRGTQYF. In nucleotides, the CDR3 is TGTGCCAGCAGGCTGGGACCCCGGGGGACCCAGTACTTC.

The CDR3 reads CASSWGRQSGNTIYF. The CDR3 DNA follows: TGCGCCAGCAGCTGGGGACGTCAGTCTGGAAACACCATATATTTT. The V gene is TRBV5-1, the J gene TRBJ1-3; D is perhaps TRBD1 (5 bases). Germline assignment: CDR1 SGHRS and CDR2 YFSETQ. The CDR3 spans 15 residues. Trimming removed 3 bases from V and 1 base from J, with 11 bases in between.

This chain connects TRBV5-4 to TRBJ2-3; D gene ambiguous. This CDR3 contains 14 residues. Trimming left V 4 bases short and J 1 base short, with 10 bases between. CDR1 is SGHNT and CDR2 is YYREEE in the germline V gene (reference sequence). DNA of the CDR3: TGTGCCAGCAGCGCTACGGTAGGCACAGATACGCAGTATTTT. Translation: CASSATVGTDTQYF.

V and J are TRBV27 and TRBJ1-1, with D perhaps TRBD1 (6 bases). Germline CDR1 and CDR2: MNHEY and SMNVEV (reference sequence). This CDR3 has 14 residues. The germline V and J ends were trimmed by 4 bases and 4 bases, with 13 bases remaining between them. The DNA for the CDR3 is TGTGCCAGCAGTTGGGGGCGGCGGAGCACTGAAGCTTTCTTT. Translation: CASSWGRRSTEAFF.

This sequence joins TRBV27 and TRBJ1-4; 8 positions match TRBD1. The CDR3 runs 17 residues. V lost 1 base and J lost 3; bases outside the gene matches: 7. Per the germline V gene, CDR1 is MNHEY and CDR2 is SMNVEV (reference sequence). The chain's CDR3 is CASSLLGRGQSNEKLFF. The CDR3 coding sequence is TGTGCCAGCAGTTTATTAGGCAGGGGGCAGTCTAATGAAAAACTGTTTTTT. The whole variable domain, remainder taken from reference TRBV27 and TRBJ1-4, is EAQVTQNPRYLITVTGKKLTVTCSQNMNHEYMSWYRQDPGLGLRQIYYSMNVEVTDKGDVPEGYKVSRKEKRNFPLILESPSPNQTSLYFCASSLLGRGQSNEKLFFGSGTQLSVL.

The chain couples TRBV18 to TRBJ2-7; tentatively, D is TRBD2 (6 bases). Germline V gene lookup returns CDR1 KGHSH and CDR2 LQKENI. The CDR3 spans 13 residues. Trimming left V 8 bases short and J 6 bases short, with 17 bases between. Here the CDR3 reads CASTRPSGGEQYF. CDR3 in DNA: TGTGCCAGCACCCGCCCCTCCGGGGGCGAGCAGTACTTC.

The chain is built from TRBV5-1 and TRBJ2-5; 8 positions agree with TRBD1. The end of the DNA is better explained by TRBJ2-7, so the J call may be wrong. Germline V gives CDR1 SGHRS, CDR2 YFSETQ. The CDR3 length is 14 residues. For the CDR3, the DNA is TGCGCCAGCAGCTTCCGGACAGGGACCTACGAGCAGTACTTC. Its translation is CASSFRTGTYEQYF.

The chain has TRBV7-9 and TRBJ1-2, with TRBD1 matching 7 bases. Per the germline V gene, CDR1 is SEHNR and CDR2 is FQNEAQ (reference sequence). Losses at the gene ends were 3 bases for V and 5 bases for J; bases not matched to a gene: 0. The length of the CDR3 is 12 residues. This chain's CDR3 is CASSLTGYGYTF. As DNA, the CDR3 is TGTGCCAGCAGCTTGACAGGGTATGGCTACACCTTC. The variable domain in full, with the rest retrieved from reference TRBV7-9 and TRBJ1-2, is DTGVSQNPRHKITKRGQNVTFRCDPISEHNRLYWYRQTLGQGPEFLTYFQNEAQLEKSRLLSDRFSAERPKGSFSTLEIQRTEQGDSAMYLCASSLTGYGYTFGSGTRLTVV.

Worth noting for this clone: One end of the junction varies from germline; a read error may be responsible. The CDR3: CASRVIAMGQVDF. As DNA, the CDR3 is TGTGCCAGCAGAGTGATTGCCATGGGACAGGTCGACTTC. V and J are TRBV2 and TRBJ2-7, with 8 bases identical to TRBD1. Looked up from germline, CDR1 is SNHLY and CDR2 is FYNNEI. This CDR3 is built from 13 residues.

The chain employs TRBV5-4 and TRBJ2-7; TRBD2 might be the D (7 bases). Trimming removed 5 bases at V and 6 bases at J, with 12 bases between. Germline V lookup: CDR1 SGHNT, CDR2 YYREEE (reference sequence). The CDR3 loop spans 12 amino acids. The CDR3 spells CASSRGAGEQYF. The CDR3 coding sequence is TGTGCCAGCAGTCGGGGGGCAGGCGAGCAGTACTTC.

The V call is TRBV6-5, the J call TRBJ2-1, with 7 bases matching TRBD1. The ends lost 2 bases at V and 12 bases at J; junction bases unmatched: 16. This CDR3 has 16 amino acids. Germline loops: CDR1 MNHEY, CDR2 SVGAGI. CDR3 DNA: TGTGCCAGCAGTTACCTACTACAGGGGTCCCGGGCTGGGCAGTTCTTC. Translation: CASSYLLQGSRAGQFF.

This chain connects TRBV10-3 to TRBJ2-7; 10 nucleotides match TRBD2. CDR3 size: 15 residues. Losses at the gene ends were 5 bases for V and 3 bases for J; bases not matched to a gene: 7. The germline V gene encodes CDR1 ENHRY and CDR2 SYGVKD. CDR3 in DNA: TGTGCCATCAGTCAGCGGACTAGCGGACTCTACGAGCAGTACTTC. Translated, it gives CAISQRTSGLYEQYF.

CDR3 DNA sequence: TGTGCCAGCAGCCCCCCAGCTGCCTATGGCTACACCTTC. It codes for CASSPPAAYGYTF. The chain recombines TRBV9 with TRBJ1-2; no reliable D call. In germline, CDR1 is SGDLS, CDR2 YYNGEE. V was clipped by 4 bases and J by 4 bases, with 11 bases between them. The CDR3 runs 13 residues.

The chain carries TRBV5-1 and TRBJ1-1; no firm D call. Germline CDR1 SGHRS, CDR2 YFSETQ. Between the trimmed V and J ends, which lost 1 base and 6 bases, there was a span of 16 bases. The CDR3 contains 15 residues. CDR3 in amino acids: CASSLMGNRESEAFF. The CDR3 coding sequence is TGCGCCAGCAGCTTGATGGGGAACCGGGAGTCTGAAGCTTTCTTT.